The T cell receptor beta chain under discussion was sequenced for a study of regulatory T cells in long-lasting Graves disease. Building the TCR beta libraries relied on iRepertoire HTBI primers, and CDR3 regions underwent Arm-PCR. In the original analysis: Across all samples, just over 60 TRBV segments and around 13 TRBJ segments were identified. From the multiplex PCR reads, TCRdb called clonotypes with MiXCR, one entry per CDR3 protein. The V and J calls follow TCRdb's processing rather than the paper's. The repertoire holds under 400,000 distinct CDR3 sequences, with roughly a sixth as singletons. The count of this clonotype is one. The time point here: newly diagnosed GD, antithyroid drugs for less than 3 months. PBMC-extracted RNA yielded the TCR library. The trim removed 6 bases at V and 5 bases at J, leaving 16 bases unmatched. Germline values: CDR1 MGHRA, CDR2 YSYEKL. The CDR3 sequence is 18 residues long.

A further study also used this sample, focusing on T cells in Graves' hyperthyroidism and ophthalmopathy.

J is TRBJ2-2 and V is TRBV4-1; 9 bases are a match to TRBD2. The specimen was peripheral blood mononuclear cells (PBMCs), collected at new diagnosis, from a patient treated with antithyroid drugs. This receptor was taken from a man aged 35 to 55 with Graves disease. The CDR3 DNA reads TGCGCCAGCAGTCTACGGGGGGTGCGGGGGGGCTTTACCGGGGAGCTGTTTTTT. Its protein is CASSLRGVRGGFTGELFF.